These 6 T cell receptor beta chains share one sample of origin, sequenced in a study of blood T cell repertoires in COVID-19. Profiled with immunoSEQ multiplex PCR; TCRdb holds only in-frame clones, not every one. Of 300,000 to 500,000 clones detected, roughly 90% appear once; the ten largest clones hold approximately 1%. The specimen sequenced was PBMCs or T cells enriched from blood (not recorded which). The receptors originated from a woman younger than 45 with acute COVID-19.

For this clone: Other DNA sequences in the sample encode the same CDR3. The V gene is TRBV25-1, the J gene TRBJ2-3, with D maybe TRBD1 (6 bases). Germline V gene data show CDR1 as MGHDK and CDR2 as SYGVNS. The V end was cut by 6 bases, the J end by 0 bases, with 10 bases between. CDR3 size: 14 residues. The CDR3 sequence: CASRGGLSTDTQYF. The DNA for the CDR3 is TGTGCCAGCAGAGGGGGTCTTAGCACAGATACGCAGTATTTT.

The chain carries TRBV24-1 and TRBJ1-2; the match to TRBD1 covers 8 bases. CDR3 length: 14 amino acids. Germline CDR1 and CDR2: KGHDR and SFDVKD. The V and J ends lost 7 bases and 5 bases, in that order; junction bases with no gene match: 8. In DNA, the CDR3 is TGTGCCACCAGATCAGGACAGGGAGGATATGGCTACACCTTC. Residues: CATRSGQGGYGYTF.

The chain couples TRBV11-1 to TRBJ1-1; D gene ambiguous. Trimming stripped 5 bases from V and 4 bases from J, with 17 bases between. Germline CDR1 and CDR2: SGHAT and FQDESV (reference sequence). The CDR3 extends over 15 amino acids. The CDR3 region has the DNA TGTGCCAGCAGCGTAGGACTTCCCGTCTTCACTGAAGCTTTCTTT. Its translation is CASSVGLPVFTEAFF.

This chain uses TRBV7-8 with TRBJ2-5, with TRBD2 identical over 8 bases. V lost 4 bases to trimming and J lost 4 bases; unmatched junction nucleotides: 8. CDR1 SGHVS and CDR2 FQNEAQ come from the germline V gene. The CDR3 runs to 15 residues. CDR3 sequence: CASSSGGRSGETQYF. The CDR3 bases are TGTGCCAGCAGCTCGGGGGGGAGGTCTGGAGAGACCCAGTACTTC.

This clone appeared once. The chain carries TRBV19 and TRBJ1-1; a weak D match, TRBD1 (5 bases). CDR3 size: 15 residues. The germline V gene encodes CDR1 LNHDA and CDR2 SQIVND (reference sequence). Trimming pared 5 bases from V and 3 bases from J, leaving 16 bases between. The CDR3 sequence: CASSSTGSGYTEAFF. CDR3 coding DNA: TGTGCCAGTAGTTCAACAGGATCAGGGTACACTGAAGCTTTCTTT.

V is TRBV15 and J is TRBJ1-5, with a possible D match to TRBD1 (5 bases). The CDR3 spans 16 residues. V lost 5 bases to trimming and J lost 4 bases, with 18 bases between them. Germline V CDR1 and CDR2: LNHNV, YYDKDF (reference sequence). The CDR3 DNA reads TGTGCCACCAGCTCTCTGGGCGGGACCCGGAATCAGCCCCAGCATTTT. Translating it yields CATSSLGGTRNQPQHF.